This TCR beta chain was obtained from a study of cytomegalovirus exposure and HLA in healthy donors. With regard to this clone: The antigen is undetermined.

Points from the study as a whole: It has been reported that TCR beta sequences accurately predicted the HLA-A and HLA-B alleles of most subjects.

Vbeta (60) and Jbeta (13) primers were used in the PCR. Some clones are missing from TCRdb's copy, which holds only in-frame ones; the method was immunoSEQ multiplex PCR. This sample has over 120,000 clones, with roughly four fifths found just once. Germline loops: CDR1 GTSNPN, CDR2 SVGIG (reference sequence). The CDR3 is 14 residues long. The trim removed 0 bases at V and 7 bases at J, leaving 8 bases unmatched. The sequence was obtained from a man aged 25-40 years in good health and CMV-seronegative. This rearrangement joins TRBV30 to TRBJ1-2, with TRBD1 identical over 7 bases. Sequences were obtained from PBMCs. This CDR3 is CAWSVLRGGGGYTF. DNA of the CDR3: TGTGCCTGGAGTGTACTGAGAGGGGGCGGTGGCTACACCTTC.